One and the same sample provided the 23 T cell receptor beta chains below, sequenced in a study of CD8 T cell repertoires and HIV-1 epitope variants. Profiling relied on immunoSEQ multiplex PCR, and the TCRdb table lists in-frame clones only, not all of them. The data show roughly 4,500 clones, about 67% seen once. No antigen has been assigned to these receptors. Material: cultured CD8+ T cells derived from PBMCs. The receptors were gathered from a male donor with HIV.

This clone was found a few times. The chain is built from TRBV27 and TRBJ2-2, with D maybe TRBD1 (6 bases). CDR1 is MNHEY and CDR2 is SMNVEV in the germline V gene (reference sequence). CDR3 length equals 14 residues. V lost 5 bases and J 1 base, leaving 8 bases between the germline ends. CDR3 protein: CASSPGVNTGELFF. The DNA of the CDR3 is TGTGCCAGCAGTCCAGGGGTGAACACCGGGGAGCTGTTTTTT.

This clone is labeled as medium-sized. The V gene is TRBV27, the J gene TRBJ2-7, with 11 bases aligning to TRBD2. V shed 5 bases and J 6 bases; nucleotides not matched to a gene: 6. This CDR3 contains 14 residues. Looked up from germline, CDR1 is MNHEY and CDR2 is SMNVEV (reference sequence). CDR3 sequence reads: CASSLIAGGPEQYF. The CDR3 DNA reads TGTGCCAGCAGTCTCATAGCGGGAGGGCCCGAGCAGTACTTC.

This clone was counted a few times. The chain is built from TRBV2 and TRBJ2-1, with D hard to call. In germline, CDR1 is SNHLY, CDR2 FYNNEI. The ends were cut back, 4 bases at V and 10 bases at J, with 11 bases in the middle. The CDR3 has 12 amino acids. This chain's CDR3 is CASSGLVSEQFF. In DNA form, the CDR3 reads TGTGCCAGCAGTGGGTTGGTTTCAGAGCAGTTCTTC.

This chain joins TRBV7-6 and TRBJ2-1; unclear D gene. The V gene lost 2 bases and the J gene lost 9 bases, with 5 bases spanning the gap. Germline V lookup: CDR1 SGHVS, CDR2 FNYEAQ. CDR3 length: 11 residues. CDR3 loop: CASSLSGEQFF. CDR3 bases: TGTGCCAGCAGCTTATCTGGTGAGCAGTTCTTC.

The table lists this clone with a few counts. V gene TRBV9 combines with J gene TRBJ1-3; the match to TRBD1 covers 7 bases. This CDR3 spans 14 amino acids. V was pared by 3 bases and J by 1 base, with 1 base of the junction left unmatched. Germline lookup yields CDR1 SGDLS and CDR2 YYNGEE. The CDR3 sequence: CASSGQGSGNTIYF. The DNA for the CDR3 is TGTGCCAGCAGCGGACAGGGATCTGGAAACACCATATATTTT.

This chain joins TRBV7-2 and TRBJ2-7, with 9 bases lining up with TRBD2. From germline, CDR1 is SGHTA and CDR2 FQGNSA. After removal of 5 bases from V and 4 bases from J, the junction contained 12 bases not matched to a gene. This CDR3 spans 16 amino acids. CDR3 residues: CASSPAWTSVDYEQYF. The CDR3 nucleotides are TGTGCCAGCAGCCCAGCGTGGACTAGCGTGGATTACGAGCAGTACTTC. Variable domain in full (rest from reference TRBV7-2 and TRBJ2-7): GAGVSQSPSNKVTEKGKDVELRCDPISGHTALYWYRQSLGQGLEFLIYFQGNSAPDKSGLPSDRFSAERTGGSVSTLTIQRTQQEDSAVYLCASSPAWTSVDYEQYFGPGTRLTVT.

The J gene is TRBJ2-3, the V gene TRBV28; 12 positions agree with TRBD2. Germline trimming cut 4 bases from V and 2 bases from J; bases unmatched to any gene: 16. CDR1 is MDHEN and CDR2 is SYDVKM in the germline V gene. There are 20 residues in the CDR3. This CDR3 is CASSSTRLAGEGGYTDTQYF. As DNA, the CDR3 is TGTGCCAGCAGTTCCACCAGACTAGCGGGAGAGGGGGGGTACACAGATACGCAGTATTTT.

The chain is built from TRBV2 and TRBJ2-7; 9 bases match TRBD2. The CDR3 spans 17 residues. Germline CDR1 reads SNHLY; CDR2 reads FYNNEI. The V and J ends lost 6 bases and 1 base, in that order; junction bases with no gene match: 13. In DNA, the CDR3 is TGTGCCAGCAGCCCCCTAGAGACTAGCGGATTTTCCTACGAGCAGTACTTC. This encodes CASSPLETSGFSYEQYF.

This chain joins TRBV28 and TRBJ2-3, with D perhaps TRBD1 or TRBD2 (6 bases each). This CDR3 is built from 15 residues. Per germline, CDR1 MDHEN and CDR2 SYDVKM. The CDR3 loop reads CALSGGPASTDTQYF. Here the CDR3 DNA reads TGTGCTTTGAGTGGGGGGCCTGCCAGCACAGATACGCAGTATTTT.

The gene calls are TRBV5-4 and TRBJ2-1, with TRBD1 as a possible D gene (6 bases). Germline V gene lookup returns CDR1 SGHNT and CDR2 YYREEE (reference sequence). The ends were cut back, 5 bases at V and 5 bases at J, with 11 bases in the middle. The CDR3 spans 13 residues. DNA for the CDR3: TGTGCCAGCAGGATGGACAGCCACAATGAGCAGTTCTTC. Protein product: CASRMDSHNEQFF.

In this sample, this clone turned up a few times. The chain employs TRBV7-2 and TRBJ2-1, with 9 positions matching TRBD1. Germline assignment: CDR1 SGHTA and CDR2 FQGNSA. The CDR3 contains 13 residues. Trimming removed 8 bases from V and 4 bases from J; junction bases left unmatched: 3. The CDR3 spells CASSGTGYNEQFF. CDR3 DNA: TGTGCCAGCTCCGGGACAGGGTACAATGAGCAGTTCTTC.

The V and J genes are TRBV7-6 and TRBJ2-5; no clear D. Germline V gene lookup returns CDR1 SGHVS and CDR2 FNYEAQ. The V gene lost 2 bases and the J gene lost 1 base, with 8 bases spanning the gap. The CDR3 has 14 amino acids. The CDR3 DNA follows: TGTGCCAGCAGCTTAAACTGGGGCCAAGAGACCCAGTACTTC. This encodes CASSLNWGQETQYF.

This clone has only one observation. The J gene is TRBJ1-3, the V gene TRBV25-1; D gene ambiguous. Germline V CDR1 and CDR2: MGHDK, SYGVNS. The V and J ends lost 0 bases and 3 bases respectively, with 18 bases between them. The CDR3 has 18 amino acids. The CDR3 coding sequence is TGTGCCAGCAGTGAATATGGCCAGAACCCTTGGGGTGGAAACACCATATATTTT. Its translation is CASSEYGQNPWGGNTIYF.

The chain couples TRBV28 to TRBJ2-5; 7 positions agree with TRBD1. Germline CDR1 reads MDHEN; CDR2 reads SYDVKM. The CDR3 has 14 residues. Trimming removed 5 bases from V and 11 bases from J; junction bases left unmatched: 14. CDR3 DNA: TGTGCCAGCAGTCCGCCTCGGGACAGTAGAGAGCAGTACTTC. Translating gives CASSPPRDSREQYF.

The V and J genes are TRBV9 and TRBJ2-1; D is unclear. This CDR3 spans 16 amino acids. Germline V lookup: CDR1 SGDLS, CDR2 YYNGEE. The V and J ends lost 0 bases and 0 bases respectively, with 10 bases between them. The CDR3 protein is CASSVEAGSSYNEQFF. CDR3 bases: TGTGCCAGCAGCGTAGAAGCCGGTAGCTCCTACAATGAGCAGTTCTTC.

The chain links TRBV5-1 to TRBJ2-7; TRBD1 matches 8 bases. The V and J ends lost 5 bases and 5 bases, in that order; junction bases with no gene match: 12. From germline, CDR1 is SGHRS and CDR2 YFSETQ. The CDR3 runs 15 residues. Here the CDR3 DNA reads TGCGCCAGCAGGCGACTGGGGACAGGACCCCACGAGCAGTACTTC. Its translation: CASRRLGTGPHEQYF.

This chain links TRBV19 with TRBJ2-7; D is possibly TRBD2 (6 bases). Germline assignment: CDR1 LNHDA and CDR2 SQIVND (reference sequence). V was pared by 3 bases and J by 5 bases, with 17 bases between. This CDR3 comprises 15 residues. This CDR3 reads CASSMGGEYGHEQYF. The CDR3, as DNA: TGTGCCAGTAGTATGGGCGGGGAGTATGGCCACGAGCAGTACTTC.

The chain is built from TRBV15 and TRBJ1-5, with 7 nucleotides matching TRBD1. This CDR3 has 15 amino acids. From germline, CDR1 is LNHNV and CDR2 YYDKDF (reference sequence). V gave up 0 bases and J gave up 5 bases; unmatched junction bases: 4. The DNA of the CDR3 is TGTGCCACCAGCAGAGATGACAGGGTAGATCAGCCCCAGCATTTT. This translates into CATSRDDRVDQPQHF.

This clone has a handful of counts. The chain uses TRBV19 and TRBJ1-2; D gene unclear. The CDR3 totals 13 residues. V lost 3 bases to trimming and J lost 2 bases, with 7 bases between them. CDR1 and CDR2 (germline): LNHDA, SQIVND (reference sequence). For the CDR3, the DNA is TGTGCCAGTAGTATTTCAGCGAACTATGGCTACACCTTC. As protein: CASSISANYGYTF.

This clone was detected only a few times. V usage is TRBV7-9 and J usage is TRBJ2-7; 10 nucleotides line up with TRBD1. Germline V gives CDR1 SEHNR, CDR2 FQNEAQ (reference sequence). After removal of 5 bases from V and 2 bases from J, the junction contained 3 bases not matched to a gene. This CDR3 is built from 14 residues. CDR3 nucleotide sequence: TGTGCCAGCAGCCCCGGGACAGGGGCCTACGAGCAGTACTTC. Its translation: CASSPGTGAYEQYF.

Relative to its sample, this clone is large. The CDR3 here is CASSIRLAGIYEQYF. In nucleotides, the CDR3 is TGTGCCAGTAGTATCCGACTAGCGGGGATTTACGAGCAGTACTTC. The J gene is TRBJ2-7, the V gene TRBV19; TRBD2 matches 11 bases. V lost 3 bases to trimming and J lost 4 bases; unmatched junction nucleotides: 5. This CDR3 has 15 amino acids. Germline V lookup: CDR1 LNHDA, CDR2 SQIVND (reference sequence).

The gene calls are TRBV27 and TRBJ2-5, with D possibly called TRBD1 or TRBD2 (5 bases each). V lost 2 bases and J lost 3, with 7 bases in between. There are 13 residues in the CDR3. Germline CDR1 reads MNHEY; CDR2 reads SMNVEV (reference sequence). CDR3 nucleotide sequence: TGTGCCAGCAGTTTAGAGGGGAAAGAGACCCAGTACTTC. Residues: CASSLEGKETQYF.

The genes are TRBV28 and TRBJ1-1; 7 nucleotides line up with TRBD1. V dropped 2 bases and J dropped 7; count of bases not matched to a gene: 1. The CDR3 sequence is 12 residues long. CDR1 is MDHEN, CDR2 SYDVKM, per germline. The CDR3 bases are TGTGCCAGCAGTTTAGGGACAGTTGAAGCTTTCTTT. This codes for CASSLGTVEAFF.